A single T cell receptor (beta chain) is shown here with its context. PCR involved 60 Vbeta and 13 Jbeta primers. The assay was immunoSEQ multiplex PCR, and TCRdb's table has in-frame clones only and misses some. The sample lists approximately 160,000 clones; 70% were seen once. These data originate in a study of cytomegalovirus exposure and HLA in healthy donors. This CDR3 comprises 11 residues. From germline, CDR1 is MNHNY and CDR2 SVGAGI (reference sequence). V was clipped by 10 bases and J by 2 bases, with 8 bases between them. The sample consisted of PBMCs. This chain uses TRBV6-6 with TRBJ1-2, with unresolved D. This clonotype originated in a man aged 18 to 30 in good health and CMV-seropositive. CDR3 in amino acids: CATSGNYGYTF. CDR3 DNA: TGTGCCACTTCGGGGAACTATGGCTACACCTTC.